This T cell receptor (beta chain) is from a study of shared clonotypes between healthy human individuals. This table comes from immunoSEQ multiplex PCR, and its TCRdb copy is limited to in-frame clones, with some not included. Found here are 1 million to 1.2 million clones, 60% to 80% of them singletons; the top ten hold roughly 0.9%. The source of this sequence is a man between 18 and 29 years old in good health. Some clones in this sample may be carry-over from other donors' samples. Sequences were obtained from memory CD4+ T cells from PBMCs. The subset is: CD45RA-negative fraction.

The chain's CDR3 is CASSRDRGRFNYGYTF. In DNA form, the CDR3 reads TGTGCCAGCTCAAGGGACAGGGGGCGCTTCAACTATGGCTACACCTTC. The rearrangement joins TRBV18 to TRBJ1-2, with 12 bases that match TRBD1. The V segment lost 5 bases and the J segment 2 bases; nucleotides outside the gene matches: 6. CDR1 is KGHSH, CDR2 LQKENI, per germline. The CDR3 contains 16 residues.